The next 21 T cell receptor beta chains were all read from a single sample in a study of graft-versus-host responses after intestinal transplantation. Clones were read by immunoSEQ multiplex PCR, and TCRdb kept only the in-frame ones, dropping some. The sample contains tens of thousands of clones, approximately 88% of which appear only once. Researchers processed graft tissue to release intraepithelial and lamina propria lymphocytes. Sequencing used ileum tissue, obtained roughly 54 weeks after transplant. The receptors originated from a human patient who received an intestinal transplant, so some T cells may come from the graft donor.

The chain has TRBV6-5 and TRBJ1-3, with 7 bases aligning to TRBD1. CDR3 length: 15 amino acids. Germline CDR1 MNHEY, CDR2 SVGAGI. Germline trimming cut 5 bases from V and 3 bases from J; bases unmatched to any gene: 7. CDR3: CASSARQGHGNTIYF. The CDR3 DNA reads TGTGCCAGCAGTGCTAGACAGGGTCATGGAAACACCATATATTTT.

The chain uses TRBV7-9 and TRBJ2-7; TRBD1 matches 7 bases. CDR3 length: 13 residues. Germline V gene lookup returns CDR1 SEHNR and CDR2 FQNEAQ (reference sequence). The junction had 0 bases not matched to a gene; V was cut back by 1 base and J by 3 bases. The DNA for the CDR3 is TGTGCCAGCAGCTTAGACAGGGGCTACGAGCAGTACTTC. It translates to CASSLDRGYEQYF.

This clone was counted once. V usage is TRBV4-1 and J usage is TRBJ2-5; 7 positions match TRBD2. V was pared by 2 bases and J by 4 bases, with 7 bases of the junction left unmatched. CDR3 size: 15 residues. CDR1 and CDR2 (germline): MGHRA, YSYEKL. CDR3 in DNA: TGCGCCAGCAGCCAACTAGCGGTAGGGCCAGAGACCCAGTACTTC. Amino acids: CASSQLAVGPETQYF.

The chain joins TRBV2 to TRBJ2-1; TRBD1 aligns across 9 bases. The CDR3 has 16 residues. Germline CDR1 is SNHLY and CDR2 is FYNNEI. Trimming cost V 6 bases and J 0 bases; bases outside gene matches: 6. CDR3 protein: CASSAQDRGSYNEQFF. CDR3 nucleotide sequence: TGTGCCAGCAGCGCCCAGGACAGGGGCTCCTACAATGAGCAGTTCTTC.

The chain joins TRBV5-6 to TRBJ2-3, with D tentatively TRBD2 (5 bases). CDR3 length equals 16 residues. From germline, CDR1 is SGHDT and CDR2 YYEEEE. V was cut by 2 bases and J by 0 bases, with 13 bases left in between. CDR3 nucleotide sequence: TGTGCCAGCAGCTTAGACTTGGGCGGGAGCACAGATACGCAGTATTTT. It codes for CASSLDLGGSTDTQYF. The variable domain in full, with the rest retrieved from reference TRBV5-6 and TRBJ2-3, is DAGVTQSPTHLIKTRGQQVTLRCSPKSGHDTVSWYQQALGQGPQFIFQYYEEEERQRGNFPDRFSGHQFPNYSSELNVNALLLGDSALYLCASSLDLGGSTDTQYFGPGTRLTVL.

CDR3 nucleotide sequence: TGTGCCAGCAGCCACATTAACACTGAAGCTTTCTTT. Translated: CASSHINTEAFF. The chain uses TRBV28 and TRBJ1-1; no clear D gene. V shed 6 bases and J shed 2 bases, with 7 bases lying between them. CDR3 length: 12 residues. The germline V gene encodes CDR1 MDHEN and CDR2 SYDVKM.

The J gene is TRBJ1-1, the V gene TRBV4-2; D is unclear. The CDR3 loop spans 14 amino acids. Trimming took 0 bases from V and 0 from J, leaving 5 bases between them. Germline V lookup: CDR1 LGHNA, CDR2 YNFKEQ. The CDR3 loop is CASSQEPLNTEAFF. The CDR3, as DNA: TGTGCCAGCAGCCAAGAACCTTTGAACACTGAAGCTTTCTTT.

The chain links TRBV28 to TRBJ2-1; weak D call: TRBD2 (7 bases). Germline V lookup: CDR1 MDHEN, CDR2 SYDVKM. This CDR3 has 14 residues. The germline V and J ends were trimmed by 11 bases and 0 bases, with 14 bases remaining between them. The CDR3, as DNA: TGTGCCGCCCGAGGGGGGGGCTCCTACAATGAGCAGTTCTTC. Its protein product is CAARGGGSYNEQFF.

The genes are TRBV19 and TRBJ1-1; D is possibly TRBD1 (5 bases). Germline V gives CDR1 LNHDA, CDR2 SQIVND (reference sequence). CDR3 length equals 13 residues. V was cut by 5 bases and J by 5 bases, with 12 bases left in between. The CDR3 reads CASSHRGVTEAFF. CDR3 DNA sequence: TGTGCCAGTAGTCACCGAGGGGTAACTGAAGCTTTCTTT.

The genes are TRBV5-4 and TRBJ2-7, with a possible D match to TRBD2 (6 bases). V lost 1 base and J 5 bases, leaving 10 bases between the germline ends. Germline V gene lookup returns CDR1 SGHNT and CDR2 YYREEE (reference sequence). The CDR3 runs 13 residues. DNA for the CDR3: TGTGCCAGCAGCTTGTGGGGGGTCCACGAGCAGTACTTC. Protein sequence: CASSLWGVHEQYF.

The rearrangement uses TRBV29-1 and TRBJ2-3; no reliable D call. This CDR3 has 11 residues. V was shortened by 5 bases and J by 4 bases, with 7 bases between the two germline ends. Looked up from germline, CDR1 is SQVTM and CDR2 is ANQGSEA. The CDR3 nucleotides are TGCAGCGTTTTGTGCGCAGATACGCAGTATTTT. Its translation: CSVLCADTQYF.

The chain recombines TRBV10-3 with TRBJ2-7, with D perhaps matching TRBD1 (5 bases). There are 14 residues in the CDR3. The germline gives CDR1 ENHRY, CDR2 SYGVKD. The ends were cut back, 2 bases at V and 8 bases at J, with 16 bases in the middle. Here the CDR3 reads CAISEGAVTRKQYF. The CDR3, as DNA: TGTGCCATCAGTGAGGGGGCAGTTACGAGAAAGCAGTACTTC.

This clone was seen once. The chain combines TRBV7-9 with TRBJ1-4; a weak D match, TRBD1 (5 bases). Per germline, CDR1 SEHNR and CDR2 FQNEAQ (reference sequence). V was trimmed by 3 bases and J by 5 bases, leaving 10 bases between them. CDR3 length: 14 residues. The DNA for the CDR3 is TGTGCCAGCAGCTTTCCGGGGCCCAATGAAAAACTGTTTTTT. Protein: CASSFPGPNEKLFF. Together with reference TRBV7-9 and TRBJ1-4, the CDR3 gives the full variable domain: DTGVSQNPRHKITKRGQNVTFRCDPISEHNRLYWYRQTLGQGPEFLTYFQNEAQLEKSRLLSDRFSAERPKGSFSTLEIQRTEQGDSAMYLCASSFPGPNEKLFFGSGTQLSVL.

This rearrangement joins TRBV11-3 to TRBJ2-2, with D unresolved. CDR1 is SGHNT and CDR2 is YENEEA in the germline V gene. This CDR3 contains 17 residues. Between the trimmed V and J ends, which lost 0 bases and 3 bases, there was a span of 14 bases. The CDR3 protein is CASSLDPRAPHTGELFF. The CDR3 nucleotides read TGTGCCAGCAGCTTAGATCCTCGGGCCCCGCACACCGGGGAGCTGTTTTTT. Supplemented by reference TRBV11-3 and TRBJ2-2, the full variable domain reads EAGVVQSPRYKIIEKKQPVAFWCNPISGHNTLYWYLQNLGQGPELLIRYENEEAVDDSQLPKDRFSAERLKGVDSTLKIQPAELGDSAVYLCASSLDPRAPHTGELFFGEGSRLTVL.

The chain is built from TRBV7-9 and TRBJ2-7; tentatively, D is TRBD1 or TRBD2 (5 bases each). The CDR3 sequence is 16 residues long. The ends were cut back, 4 bases at V and 3 bases at J, with 19 bases in the middle. Looked up from germline, CDR1 is SEHNR and CDR2 is FQNEAQ (reference sequence). The DNA for the CDR3 is TGTGCCAGCAGCTGGGGAGTTCCGGGGCCCCTCTACGAGCAGTACTTC. Translated: CASSWGVPGPLYEQYF.

The V and J genes are TRBV7-2 and TRBJ2-3; D is ambiguous. Germline V gives CDR1 SGHTA, CDR2 FQGNSA. Trimming cost V 5 bases and J 0 bases, with 12 bases left between them. There are 15 residues in the CDR3. The CDR3 coding sequence is TGTGCCAGCAGCGCGAGCGTTGGTAGCACAGATACGCAGTATTTT. It translates to CASSASVGSTDTQYF. Filled out from reference TRBV7-2 and TRBJ2-3, the complete variable domain reads GAGVSQSPSNKVTEKGKDVELRCDPISGHTALYWYRQSLGQGLEFLIYFQGNSAPDKSGLPSDRFSAERTGGSVSTLTIQRTQQEDSAVYLCASSASVGSTDTQYFGPGTRLTVL.

J is TRBJ1-1 and V is TRBV5-4; D may be TRBD1 (5 bases). Trimming removed 5 bases from V and 1 base from J, with 12 bases in between. CDR1 SGHNT and CDR2 YYREEE come from the germline V gene (reference sequence). This CDR3 spans 14 amino acids. The CDR3 region has the DNA TGTGCCAGCAGTCCGGACAAGGGGAACACTGAAGCTTTCTTT. Translated, it gives CASSPDKGNTEAFF. The whole variable domain, filled in from reference TRBV5-4 and TRBJ1-1, reads ETGVTQSPTHLIKTRGQQVTLRCSSQSGHNTVSWYQQALGQGPQFIFQYYREEENGRGNFPPRFSGLQFPNYSSELNVNALELDDSALYLCASSPDKGNTEAFFGQGTRLTVV.

The chain employs TRBV4-2 and TRBJ2-5; TRBD1 matches 9 bases. Germline values: CDR1 LGHNA, CDR2 YNFKEQ. V shed 7 bases, J shed 5 bases, and the junction held 5 bases outside the gene matches. The CDR3 consists of 13 residues. The CDR3 protein is CASTATGGETQYF. The CDR3 coding sequence is TGTGCCAGCACCGCTACAGGGGGCGAGACCCAGTACTTC.

The V call is TRBV29-1, the J call TRBJ2-5; TRBD1 matches at 10 bases. The junction had 9 bases not matched to a gene; V was cut back by 3 bases and J by 5 bases. There are 15 residues in the CDR3. Germline V CDR1 and CDR2: SQVTM, ANQGSEA. The DNA for the CDR3 is TGCAGCGTTGAGACGACAGGGGGCGCATCCGAGACCCAGTACTTC. It codes for CSVETTGGASETQYF. Complete variable domain (other parts from reference TRBV29-1 and TRBJ2-5): SAVISQKPSRDICQRGTSLTIQCQVDSQVTMMFWYRQQPGQSLTLIATANQGSEATYESGFVIDKFPISRPNLTFSTLTVSNMSPEDSSIYLCSVETTGGASETQYFGPGTRLLVL.

The chain is built from TRBV12-5 and TRBJ2-5, with 7 bases that match TRBD1. The CDR3 length is 13 residues. From germline, CDR1 is LGHNT and CDR2 FRNRAP. Losses at the gene ends were 6 bases for V and 5 bases for J; bases not matched to a gene: 6. CDR3 bases: TGTGCTAGTGGCGCGACAGGGCTGGAGACCCAGTACTTC. Protein product: CASGATGLETQYF.

V gene TRBV11-3 combines with J gene TRBJ2-7, with TRBD2 identical over 8 bases. The CDR3 contains 13 residues. Looked up from germline, CDR1 is SGHNT and CDR2 is YENEEA. V lost 0 bases to trimming and J lost 6 bases; unmatched junction nucleotides: 1. CDR3 loop: CASSLDAGGEQYF. In DNA, the CDR3 is TGTGCCAGCAGCTTAGATGCGGGGGGCGAGCAGTACTTC.